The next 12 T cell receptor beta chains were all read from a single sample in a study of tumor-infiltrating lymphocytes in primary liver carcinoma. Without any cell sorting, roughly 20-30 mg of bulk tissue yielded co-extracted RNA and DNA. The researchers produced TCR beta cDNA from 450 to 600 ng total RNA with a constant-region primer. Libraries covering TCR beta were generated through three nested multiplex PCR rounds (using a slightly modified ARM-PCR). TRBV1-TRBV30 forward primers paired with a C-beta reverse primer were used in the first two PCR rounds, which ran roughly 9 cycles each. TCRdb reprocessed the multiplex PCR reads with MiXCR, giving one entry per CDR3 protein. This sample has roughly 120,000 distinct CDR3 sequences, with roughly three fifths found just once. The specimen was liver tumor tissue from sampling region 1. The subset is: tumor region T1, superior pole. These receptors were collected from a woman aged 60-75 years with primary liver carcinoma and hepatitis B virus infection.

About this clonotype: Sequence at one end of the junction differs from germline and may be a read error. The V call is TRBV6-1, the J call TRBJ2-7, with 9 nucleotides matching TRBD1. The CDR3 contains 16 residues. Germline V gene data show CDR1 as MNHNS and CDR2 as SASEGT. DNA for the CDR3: TGTACCAGCAGTGAGGGCCTCGGACAGGGGATCTACGAGCAGTACTTC. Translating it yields CTSSEGLGQGIYEQYF.

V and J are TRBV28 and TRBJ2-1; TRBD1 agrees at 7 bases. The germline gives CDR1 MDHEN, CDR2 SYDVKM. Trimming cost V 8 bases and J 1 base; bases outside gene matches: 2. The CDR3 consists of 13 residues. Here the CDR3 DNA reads TGTGCCAGCGGGGACAGATCCTACAATGAGCAGTTCTTC. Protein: CASGDRSYNEQFF.

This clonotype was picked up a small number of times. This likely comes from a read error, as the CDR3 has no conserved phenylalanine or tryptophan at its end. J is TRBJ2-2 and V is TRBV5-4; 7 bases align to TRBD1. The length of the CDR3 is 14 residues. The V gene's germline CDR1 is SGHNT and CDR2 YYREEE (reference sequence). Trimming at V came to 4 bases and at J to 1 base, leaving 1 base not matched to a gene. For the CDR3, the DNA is TGTGCCAGCAGCCGGACAGGGAACACCGGGGAGCTGTTTCTA. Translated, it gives CASSRTGNTGELFL.

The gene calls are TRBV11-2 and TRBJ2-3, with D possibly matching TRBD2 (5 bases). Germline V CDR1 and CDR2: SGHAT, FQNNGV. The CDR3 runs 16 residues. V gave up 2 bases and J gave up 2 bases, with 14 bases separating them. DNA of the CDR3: TGTGCCAGCAGCTTACCTGGGTCCGGGGTCACAGATACGCAGTATTTT. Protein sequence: CASSLPGSGVTDTQYF.

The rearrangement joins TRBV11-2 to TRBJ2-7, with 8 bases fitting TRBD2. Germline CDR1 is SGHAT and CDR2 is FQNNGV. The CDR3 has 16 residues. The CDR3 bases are TGTGACAGTACGACTCCTGGGCGGGAGGCGAGGGGGGAGCAGTACTTC. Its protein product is CDSTTPGREARGEQYF.

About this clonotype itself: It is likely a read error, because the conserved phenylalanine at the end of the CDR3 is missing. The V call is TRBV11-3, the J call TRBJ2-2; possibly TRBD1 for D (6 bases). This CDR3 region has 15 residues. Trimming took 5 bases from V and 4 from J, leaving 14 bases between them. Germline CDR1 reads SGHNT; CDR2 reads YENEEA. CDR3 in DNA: TGTGCCAGCAGCCCCTCGTGGGGGCGCACCGGGGAGCTGTTTCTT. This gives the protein CASSPSWGRTGELFL.

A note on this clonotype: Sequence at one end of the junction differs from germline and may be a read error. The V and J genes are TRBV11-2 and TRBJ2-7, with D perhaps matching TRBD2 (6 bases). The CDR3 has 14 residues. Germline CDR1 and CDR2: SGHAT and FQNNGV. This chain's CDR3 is CASSLDIGRREEYF. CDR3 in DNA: TGTGCCAGTAGCTTAGATATCGGGAGAAGGGAGGAGTACTTC.

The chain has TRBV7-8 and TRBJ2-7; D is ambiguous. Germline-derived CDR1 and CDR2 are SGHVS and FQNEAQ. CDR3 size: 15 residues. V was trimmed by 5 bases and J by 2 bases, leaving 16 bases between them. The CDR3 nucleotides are TGTGCCAGCAGCCCACTCACAGTGAATACCTACGAGCAGTACTTC. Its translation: CASSPLTVNTYEQYF.

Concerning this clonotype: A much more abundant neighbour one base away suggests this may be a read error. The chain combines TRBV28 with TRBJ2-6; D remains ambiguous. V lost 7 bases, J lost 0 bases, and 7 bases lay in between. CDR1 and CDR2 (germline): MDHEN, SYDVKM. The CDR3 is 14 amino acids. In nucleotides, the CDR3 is TGTGCCAGCAATGAGCCCTCTGGGGCCAACGTCCTGACTTTC. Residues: CASNEPSGANVLTF.

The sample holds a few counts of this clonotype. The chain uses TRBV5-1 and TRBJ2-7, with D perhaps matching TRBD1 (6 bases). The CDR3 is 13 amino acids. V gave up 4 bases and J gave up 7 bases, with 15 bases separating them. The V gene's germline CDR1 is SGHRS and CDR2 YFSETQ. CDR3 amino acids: CASSMRQTGEQYF. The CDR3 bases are TGCGCCAGCAGCATGAGACAAACAGGGGAGCAGTACTTC.

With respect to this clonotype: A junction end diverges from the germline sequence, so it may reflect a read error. The CDR3 DNA follows: TGTGCCAGAAGCTTGGTACAAGAGACCCAGTACTTC. Its translation: CARSLVQETQYF. The chain recombines TRBV11-3 with TRBJ2-5; D not certain. The germline gives CDR1 SGHNT, CDR2 YENEEA. This CDR3 region has 12 residues. Based on the CDR3 plus reference TRBV11-3 and TRBJ2-5, the full variable domain is EAGVVQSPRYKIIEKKQPVAFWCNPISGHNTLYWYLQNLGQGPELLIRYENEEAVDDSQLPKDRFSAERLKGVDSTLKIQPAELGDSAVYLCARSLVQETQYFGPGTRLLVL.

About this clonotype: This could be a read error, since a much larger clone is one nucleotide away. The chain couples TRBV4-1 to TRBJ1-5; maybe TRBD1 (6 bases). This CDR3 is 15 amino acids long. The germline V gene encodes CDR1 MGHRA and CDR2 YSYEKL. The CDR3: CAGSQGGGGNQPQHF. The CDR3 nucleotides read TGCGCCGGCAGCCAAGGAGGAGGGGGTAATCAGCCCCAGCATTTT.